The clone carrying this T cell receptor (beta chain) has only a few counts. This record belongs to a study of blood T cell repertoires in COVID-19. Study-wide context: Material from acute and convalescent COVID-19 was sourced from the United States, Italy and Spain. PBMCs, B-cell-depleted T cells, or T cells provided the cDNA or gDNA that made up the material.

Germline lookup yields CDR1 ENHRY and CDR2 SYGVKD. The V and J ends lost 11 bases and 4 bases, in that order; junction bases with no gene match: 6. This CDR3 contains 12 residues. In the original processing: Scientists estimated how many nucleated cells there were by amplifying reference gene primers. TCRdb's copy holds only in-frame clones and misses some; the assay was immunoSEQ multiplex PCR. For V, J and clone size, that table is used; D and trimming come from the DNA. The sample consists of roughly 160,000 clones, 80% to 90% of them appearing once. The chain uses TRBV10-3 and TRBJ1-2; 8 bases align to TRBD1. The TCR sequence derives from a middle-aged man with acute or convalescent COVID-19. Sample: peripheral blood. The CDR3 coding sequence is TGTGCCTCGGGGACAGGACCCTATGGCTACACCTTC. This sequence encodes CASGTGPYGYTF.